Listed below are T cell receptor beta chains from one sample, sequenced in a study of early T cells in non-severe SARS-CoV-2 infection. TCRdb passed the 5' RACE reads through MiXCR, listing each CDR3 protein once. The table includes approximately 90,000 distinct CDR3 sequences, 11% detected once. The material sequenced was whole blood, taken at baseline. These receptors were obtained from an adult who was a healthcare worker with PCR-confirmed SARS-CoV-2 infection or an uninfected control (not recorded which). CDR3s include the opening cysteine and the closing phenylalanine or tryptophan. A D gene is named only where the DNA matches it firmly. Size values are once, few and many counts, or a class for expanded clones, and some rows have none.

>TRBV29-1|few|TRBJ2-7|.
CSVGASAVGQYF
TGCAGCGTAGGAGCGTCGGCAGTTGGGCAGTACTTC
>TRBV24-1|few|TRBJ2-5|TRBD2
CATSDSSGRALETQYF
TGTGCCACCAGTGATTCTAGCGGGAGGGCCTTGGAGACCCAGTACTTC
>TRBV12-5|.|TRBJ2-3|.
CASRRDSITDTQYF
TGTGCTAGTAGACGGGACTCTATCACAGATACGCAGTATTTT
>TRBV6-1|few|TRBJ1-2|.
CASSGRVHRKGGYTF
TGTGCCAGCAGTGGTCGTGTCCACAGGAAGGGTGGCTACACCTTC
>TRBV10-1|few|TRBJ2-1|TRBD2
CASSSTSGGAGRQFF
TGCGCCAGCAGTTCTACTAGCGGGGGGGCCGGACGGCAGTTCTTC
>TRBV29-1|few|TRBJ2-7|TRBD1
CSATDRGAGEQYF
TGCAGCGCTACGGACAGGGGGGCCGGAGAGCAGTACTTC
>TRBV27|few|TRBJ2-3|TRBD1
CASHLTGPFTDTQYF
TGTGCCAGCCACCTGACAGGGCCTTTCACAGATACGCAGTATTTT
>TRBV7-2|.|TRBJ2-3|TRBD2
CASSQSGSVDTQYF
TGTGCCAGCAGCCAGAGCGGGAGTGTAGATACGCAGTATTTT
>TRBV20-1|few|TRBJ1-5|.
CSASGGGQPQHF
TGCAGTGCTAGCGGGGGAGGTCAGCCCCAGCATTTT
>TRBV6-1|.|TRBJ2-3|.
CASSEVVGRGTDTQYF
TGTGCCAGCAGTGAAGTTGTGGGGAGAGGCACAGATACGCAGTATTTT
>TRBV10-2|few|TRBJ1-1|.
CASSERVDTEAFF
TGCGCCAGCAGTGAGCGTGTGGACACTGAAGCTTTCTTT
>TRBV4-2|few|TRBJ2-1|.
CASSQVWSSYNEQFF
TGTGCCAGCAGCCAAGTCTGGAGCTCCTACAATGAGCAGTTCTTC
>TRBV2|few|TRBJ1-2|TRBD1
CASSAGQGYGYTF
TGTGCCAGCAGTGCGGGACAGGGGTATGGCTACACCTTC
>TRBV7-3|many|TRBJ2-3|.
CASSLTSHSTDTQYF
TGTGCCAGCAGCTTAACTAGCCACAGCACAGATACGCAGTATTTT
>TRBV6-5|many|TRBJ2-3|.
CASSYSRYRASTDTQYF
TGTGCCAGCAGTTACTCGAGATACAGGGCTAGCACAGATACGCAGTATTTT
>TRBV5-1|.|TRBJ2-5|.
CASSLALAETQYF
TGCGCCAGCAGCTTGGCGTTAGCGGAGACCCAGTACTTC
>TRBV5-4|many|TRBJ2-1|.
CASSLSRELYNEQFF
TGTGCCAGCAGCTTGAGCAGGGAACTATACAATGAGCAGTTCTTC
>TRBV5-4|many|TRBJ2-3|TRBD1
CATLDRYTDTQYF
TGTGCCACACTGGACAGGTACACAGATACGCAGTATTTT
>TRBV28|few|TRBJ2-1|TRBD1
CASRTRQGANEQFF
TGTGCCAGTCGGACGAGACAGGGGGCGAATGAGCAGTTCTTC
>TRBV7-3|.|TRBJ2-7|.
CASSPGRGLFDEQYF
TGTGCCAGCAGCCCCGGACGAGGTCTATTCGACGAGCAGTACTTC
>TRBV4-1|many|TRBJ2-1|.
CASSQVSGISYNEQFF
TGCGCCAGCAGCCAAGTCTCGGGAATCTCCTACAATGAGCAGTTCTTC
>TRBV29-1|.|TRBJ2-3|.
CSVDRGPDTQYF
TGCAGCGTGGACCGGGGTCCAGATACGCAGTATTTT
>TRBV18|.|TRBJ1-1|.
CASSPVGTRGSRTEAFF
TGTGCCAGCTCACCAGTTGGGACAAGGGGAAGCCGCACTGAAGCTTTCTTT
>TRBV6-2/TRBV6-3|few|TRBJ2-7|.
CASSRTAYEQYF
TGTGCCAGCAGTCGAACAGCTTACGAGCAGTACTTC
>TRBV5-1|few|TRBJ2-3|.
CASSPGASGSTDTQYF
TGCGCCAGCAGCCCGGGGGCTAGCGGAAGCACAGATACGCAGTATTTT
>TRBV18|.|TRBJ2-1|.
CASSLQEGASYNEQFF
TGTGCCAGCTCACTCCAGGAGGGGGCTTCCTACAATGAGCAGTTCTTC
>TRBV24-1|few|TRBJ2-1|TRBD2
CATSDISGRATLEGSNEQFF
TGTGCCACCAGTGACATTAGCGGGAGGGCCACATTGGAGGGGTCCAATGAGCAGTTCTTC
>TRBV10-3|many|TRBJ1-5|.
CAINSQGRNQPQHF
TGTGCCATCAACTCTCAGGGTCGCAATCAGCCCCAGCATTTT
>TRBV6-2/TRBV6-3|.|TRBJ1-1|.
CASSYTDDMNTEAFF
TGTGCCAGCAGTTACACGGATGACATGAACACTGAAGCTTTCTTT
>TRBV20-1|many|TRBJ2-4|TRBD2
CSATDGPRAGNIQYF
TGCAGTGCCACCGACGGGCCCCGAGCGGGGAACATTCAGTACTTC
>TRBV3-1|many|TRBJ2-1|.
CASSPGPYNEQFF
TGTGCCAGCAGCCCTGGACCGTACAATGAGCAGTTCTTC
>TRBV7-3|many|TRBJ2-2|.
CASSTAPGELFF
TGTGCCAGCAGCACCGCTCCCGGGGAGCTGTTTTTT
>TRBV3-1|.|TRBJ2-7|TRBD2
CASSPSFGGALEQYF
TGTGCCAGCAGCCCGTCTTTCGGGGGGGCCCTCGAGCAGTACTTC
>TRBV6-5|.|TRBJ2-1|.
CASSYSRTLRREQFF
TGTGCCAGCAGTTACTCACGGACTTTACGGAGAGAGCAGTTCTTC
>TRBV7-9|few|TRBJ2-1|TRBD2
CASSSTTSGRANEQFF
TGTGCCAGCAGCTCTACGACTAGCGGGAGGGCCAATGAGCAGTTCTTC
>TRBV20-1|few|TRBJ1-6|.
CSAQQGGSYNSPLHF
TGCAGTGCCCAACAGGGTGGGTCCTATAATTCACCCCTCCACTTT
>TRBV24-1|few|TRBJ2-3|.
CATSPRGFTDTQYF
TGTGCCACCAGTCCCAGGGGCTTCACAGATACGCAGTATTTT
>TRBV29-1|.|TRBJ1-1|.
CSVGDRVNEAFF
TGCAGCGTCGGGGACCGAGTAAATGAAGCTTTCTTT
>TRBV18|.|TRBJ2-5|.
CASSPVRGGETQYF
TGTGCCAGCTCACCTGTCAGGGGAGGGGAGACCCAGTACTTC
>TRBV5-1|.|TRBJ1-3|.
CASSSQSGPTGNTIYF
TGCGCCAGCAGCTCGCAATCGGGTCCGACTGGAAACACCATATATTTT
>TRBV5-1|many|TRBJ2-2|.
CASFEGAGTGELFF
TGCGCCAGCTTCGAGGGTGCGGGGACCGGGGAGCTGTTTTTT
>TRBV27|.|TRBJ2-7|.
CASSLSSLGLGYEQYF
TGTGCCAGCAGTTTATCGTCGCTGGGATTGGGGTACGAGCAGTACTTC
>TRBV5-4|many|TRBJ1-1|TRBD1
CASSWPDRGQNSEAFF
TGTGCCAGCAGCTGGCCCGACAGGGGGCAAAACTCTGAAGCTTTCTTT
>TRBV10-3|few|TRBJ2-4|TRBD1
CAISVGQGVKNIQYF
TGTGCCATCAGCGTGGGACAGGGCGTCAAAAACATTCAGTACTTC
>TRBV20-1|few|TRBJ2-3|TRBD2
CSARPPFSGREDTQYF
TGCAGTGCTAGGCCACCATTTAGCGGGAGAGAAGATACGCAGTATTTT
>TRBV5-1|.|TRBJ2-7|.
CASSFYPANEQYF
TGCGCCAGCAGCTTTTACCCGGCGAACGAGCAGTACTTC
>TRBV7-9|few|TRBJ2-7|.
CASSPSAVGAEQYF
TGTGCCAGCAGCCCTAGTGCAGTGGGGGCCGAGCAGTACTTC
>TRBV2|.|TRBJ2-1|.
CASSEGILDTEFF
TGTGCCAGCAGTGAGGGGATACTGGACACGGAGTTCTTC
>TRBV2|many|TRBJ2-7|.
CASSREFYEQYF
TGTGCCAGCAGCCGGGAGTTCTACGAGCAGTACTTC
>TRBV4-1|many|TRBJ1-1|TRBD1
CASSQEQTGVRKAFF
TGCGCCAGCAGCCAAGAACAGACAGGGGTAAGGAAAGCTTTCTTT
>TRBV2|few|TRBJ1-2|.
CARGRVDGYTF
TGTGCCAGAGGGAGAGTGGATGGCTACACCTTC
>TRBV27|few|TRBJ2-7|.
CASSKTSRGPYEQYF
TGTGCCAGCAGCAAGACTAGTCGGGGGCCCTACGAGCAGTACTTC
>TRBV12-3/TRBV12-4|.|TRBJ2-7|.
CASSPGVLSSYEQYF
TGTGCCAGCAGTCCAGGGGTCCTCAGCTCCTACGAGCAGTACTTC
>TRBV11-3|.|TRBJ2-2|TRBD1
CASSIGQGRDGELFF
TGTGCCAGCAGCATCGGACAGGGGCGGGACGGGGAGCTGTTTTTT
>TRBV20-1|.|TRBJ2-1|TRBD2
CSARATILAGMLNEQFF
TGCAGTGCTAGAGCCACGATACTAGCGGGAATGCTCAATGAGCAGTTCTTC
>TRBV2|.|TRBJ2-1|.
CASSVTGRDPKQFF
TGTGCCAGCAGTGTCACAGGCCGGGATCCTAAGCAGTTCTTC
>TRBV19|many|TRBJ1-1|.
CASARTEEAFF
TGTGCCAGCGCCAGGACGGAAGAAGCTTTCTTT
>TRBV29-1|.|TRBJ2-7|TRBD2
CSVVPPGLASYEQYF
TGCAGCGTTGTTCCCCCGGGACTAGCTTCGTACGAGCAGTACTTC